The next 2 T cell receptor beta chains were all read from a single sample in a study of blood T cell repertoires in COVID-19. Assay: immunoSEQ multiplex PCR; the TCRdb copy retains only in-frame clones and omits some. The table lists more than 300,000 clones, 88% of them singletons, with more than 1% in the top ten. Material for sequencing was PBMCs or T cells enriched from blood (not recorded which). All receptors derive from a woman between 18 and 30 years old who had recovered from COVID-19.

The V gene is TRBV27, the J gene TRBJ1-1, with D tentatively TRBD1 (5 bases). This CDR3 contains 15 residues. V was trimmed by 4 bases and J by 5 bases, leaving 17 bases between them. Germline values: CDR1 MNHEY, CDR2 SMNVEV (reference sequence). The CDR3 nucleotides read TGTGCCAGCAGTTACTCCGACGGGGGGAGGACTGAAGCTTTCTTT. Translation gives CASSYSDGGRTEAFF.

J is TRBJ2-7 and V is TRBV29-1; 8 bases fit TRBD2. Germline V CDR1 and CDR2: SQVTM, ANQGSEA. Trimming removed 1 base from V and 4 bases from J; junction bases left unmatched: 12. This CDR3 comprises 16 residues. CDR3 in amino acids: CSVEVLFSGAGYEQYF. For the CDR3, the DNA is TGCAGCGTTGAAGTCCTTTTTAGCGGGGCAGGTTACGAGCAGTACTTC.